This T cell receptor (beta chain) was obtained from a study of regulatory T cells in long-lasting Graves disease. V was clipped by 7 bases and J by 6 bases, with 19 bases between them. Germline V gene data show CDR1 as LNHDA and CDR2 as SQIVND (reference sequence). The CDR3 extends over 15 amino acids. CDR3-region Arm-PCR and iRepertoire HTBI primers produced the TCR beta libraries. TCRdb recomputed calls from the multiplex PCR reads with MiXCR, one row per CDR3 protein. The sample has around 300,000 distinct CDR3 sequences, 20% to 25% seen once. Specified time point: persistent/refractory GD, antithyroid drugs over 5 years with positive TRAb. The TCR library was made from RNA that had been extracted from PBMCs in TRIzol.

The source was peripheral blood mononuclear cells (PBMCs), collected when the disease was refractory, from a patient treated with antithyroid drugs. This clonotype was sampled from a female donor with Graves disease. The chain carries TRBV19 and TRBJ1-5; D unresolved. The CDR3 sequence: CASILSGEGFQPQHF. In DNA, the CDR3 is TGTGCCAGTATCTTATCCGGGGAAGGTTTTCAGCCCCAGCATTTT.